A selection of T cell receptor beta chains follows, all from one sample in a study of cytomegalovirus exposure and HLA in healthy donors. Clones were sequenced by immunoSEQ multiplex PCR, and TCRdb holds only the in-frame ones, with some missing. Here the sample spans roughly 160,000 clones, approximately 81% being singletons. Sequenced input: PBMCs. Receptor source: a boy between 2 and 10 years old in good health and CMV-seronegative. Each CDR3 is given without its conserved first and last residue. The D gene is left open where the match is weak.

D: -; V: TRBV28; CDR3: ASSSNTGRTNQPQH
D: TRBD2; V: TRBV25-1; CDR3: ASSSSGSGSEQY
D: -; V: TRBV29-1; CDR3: SVPQVRDWRFYNEQF
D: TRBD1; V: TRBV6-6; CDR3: ASDNRGYQPQH
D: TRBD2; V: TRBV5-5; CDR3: ASSFDGTRTYEQY
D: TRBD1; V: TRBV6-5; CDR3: ASRKDRGLYGYT
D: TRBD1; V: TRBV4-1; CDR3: ASSQDNWGQGGEKLF
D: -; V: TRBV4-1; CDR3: ASSQDRRQGQLF
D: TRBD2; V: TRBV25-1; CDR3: ASSGRAYEQY
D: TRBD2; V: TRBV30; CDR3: AWTSGSYEQY
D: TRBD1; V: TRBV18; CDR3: ASSQARDRGTQY
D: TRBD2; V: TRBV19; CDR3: ASSSALAGAVF
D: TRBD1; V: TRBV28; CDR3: ASSFRDRGYT
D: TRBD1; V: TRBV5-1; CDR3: ASSFTGGLNTEAF
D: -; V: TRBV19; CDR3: ASTYTTEANTEAF
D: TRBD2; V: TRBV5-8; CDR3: ASSYGGGLGYEQY
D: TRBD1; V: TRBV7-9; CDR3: ASSWGDRRNTEAF
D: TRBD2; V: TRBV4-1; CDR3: ASSLLGLGTDTQY
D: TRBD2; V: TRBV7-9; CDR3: ASSLLAANTGELF
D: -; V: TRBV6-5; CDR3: ASSPRIDTQY
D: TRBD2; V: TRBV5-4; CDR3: ASSWTSGKPYEQY
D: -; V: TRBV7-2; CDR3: ASSLLVSGRSYEQY
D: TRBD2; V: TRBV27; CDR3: ASSLTLGLAGRPYEQY
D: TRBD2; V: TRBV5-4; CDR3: ASSLNLREGGYEQY
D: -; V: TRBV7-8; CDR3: ASSFPGSYEQY
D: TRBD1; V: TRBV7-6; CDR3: ASSLTGAGYGYT
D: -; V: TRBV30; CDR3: AWSKGLMNTEAF
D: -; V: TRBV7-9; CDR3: ASSRRNTEAF
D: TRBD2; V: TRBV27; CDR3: ASTKTSGSYEQY
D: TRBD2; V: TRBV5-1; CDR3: ASSLETSGLSSYEQY
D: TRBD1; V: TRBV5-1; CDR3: ASSLGDRDYTGELF
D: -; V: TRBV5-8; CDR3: ASSLAVTHGYT
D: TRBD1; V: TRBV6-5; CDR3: ASTPRQGAEAF
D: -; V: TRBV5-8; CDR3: ASSKEGGLSYNEQF
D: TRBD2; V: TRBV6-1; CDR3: ASTETSGSGETQY
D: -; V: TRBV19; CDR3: ASSIRGYKGTEAF
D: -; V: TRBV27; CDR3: ASGSTDSFNYGYT
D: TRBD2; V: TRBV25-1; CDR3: ASMKRGDNEQF
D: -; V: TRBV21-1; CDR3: ASSRAGTGEIRSYEQY
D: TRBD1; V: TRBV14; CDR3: ASSPLEGQGSSYEQY
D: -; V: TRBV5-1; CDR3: ASSNDYYGYT
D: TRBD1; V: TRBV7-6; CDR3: ASTPFFVGTGGRETQY
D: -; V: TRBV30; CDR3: AWSVTPSGELF
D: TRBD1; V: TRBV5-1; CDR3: ASSLAGTEMNTEAF
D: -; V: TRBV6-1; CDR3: ASSEGRGNTEAF
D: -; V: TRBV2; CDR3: ATSTRIEQY
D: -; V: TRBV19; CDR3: ASSSTDATNEKLF
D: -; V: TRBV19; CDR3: ASTQWEKTEAF
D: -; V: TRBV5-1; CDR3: ASSLTIGRDTEAF